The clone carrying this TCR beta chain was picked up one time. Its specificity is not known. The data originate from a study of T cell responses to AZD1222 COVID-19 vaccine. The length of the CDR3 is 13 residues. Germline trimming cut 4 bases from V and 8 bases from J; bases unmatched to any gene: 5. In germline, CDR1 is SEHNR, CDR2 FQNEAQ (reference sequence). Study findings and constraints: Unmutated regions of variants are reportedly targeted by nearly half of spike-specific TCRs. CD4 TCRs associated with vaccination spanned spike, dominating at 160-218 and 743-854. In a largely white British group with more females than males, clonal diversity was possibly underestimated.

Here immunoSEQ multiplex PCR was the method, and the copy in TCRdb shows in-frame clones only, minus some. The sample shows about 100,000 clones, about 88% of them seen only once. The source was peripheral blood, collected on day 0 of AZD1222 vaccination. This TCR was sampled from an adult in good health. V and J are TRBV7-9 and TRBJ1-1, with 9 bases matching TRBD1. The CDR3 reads CASSSSGTGEAFF. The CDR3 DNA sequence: TGTGCCAGCAGCTCATCCGGGACAGGGGAAGCTTTCTTT.